This T cell receptor beta chain was sequenced in a study of beta chain features in type 1 diabetes. Study background: On cell yields, gender and age, patients and healthy donors were similar. Study observations and caveats: All four CD4+ subsets of Type 1 diabetes patients contained TCRB CDR3s that were moderately but significantly shorter. Naive, central memory and Treg TCRB repertoires seemed to resemble each other more closely in patients than they did in healthy donors.

The study reverse transcribed the entire isolated RNA, so it sequenced expressed TCRB transcripts. Sequencing was performed with immunoSEQ multiplex PCR; in TCRdb, only in-frame clones are kept and a portion is missing. Of 95,000 to 150,000 clones in the sample, roughly 15% are singletons; the top ten hold under 2.5%. The CDR3 covers 13 residues. Trimming took 7 bases from V and 7 from J, leaving 17 bases between them. Germline CDR1 is MNHEY and CDR2 is SMNVEV (reference sequence). Donors underwent one heparinised blood draw, about 110 mL on average. This clone was recorded a few times. Its antigen is not known.

This chain joins TRBV27 and TRBJ2-7; D tentatively fits TRBD1 or TRBD2 (6 bases each). The sequencing sample was made of central memory CD4+ T cells from blood. This TCR derives from a man aged 25 to 40 with type 1 diabetes. The CDR3 protein is CASKDSGGREQYF. CDR3 bases: TGTGCCAGCAAGGACAGTGGAGGGCGGGAGCAGTACTTC.